Detailed here is one T cell receptor (beta chain). Its antigen is unidentified. Assay: immunoSEQ multiplex PCR; the TCRdb copy retains only in-frame clones and omits some. The sample lists about 160,000 clones; approximately 80% were seen once. This specimen belongs to a study of cytotoxic CD8 clonotypes in ibrutinib-treated CLL. About the research overall: There were, on average, over 250,000 productive templates and approximately 94,000 productive rearrangements per sample. Notes on the study in general: Baseline clonality, higher than in age-matched healthy donors, tracked circulating CD8+ T-cell counts. Having risen at ibrutinib response, clonality had fallen back toward baseline by progression.

From germline, CDR1 is SGHRS and CDR2 YFSETQ. This CDR3 is built from 14 residues. V lost 0 bases and J 1 base, leaving 7 bases between the germline ends. Sequences were derived from PBMCs, sampled after 24 months of ibrutinib treatment. The TCR was taken from a human donor with chronic lymphocytic leukemia. The V and J genes are TRBV5-1 and TRBJ1-1; the D is unclear. CDR3: CASSLVTRNTEAFF. DNA for the CDR3: TGCGCCAGCAGCTTGGTCACGCGGAACACTGAAGCTTTCTTT.